The present T cell receptor beta chain was sequenced within a study of cytomegalovirus exposure and HLA in healthy donors. Study-wide findings and caveats: After further analysis at a later stage, roughly 16,000 TCR beta sequences were associated with HLA alleles at 0.05 false discovery rate.

Nominally healthy donors provided the samples, though records likely missed some immune exposures. In the PCR, 60 Vbeta and 13 Jbeta primers were used. The protocol was immunoSEQ multiplex PCR, while the TCRdb copy is restricted to in-frame clones and leaves out a portion. Of about 140,000 clones detected, roughly four fifths appear once; the ten largest clones hold under 15%. Trimming took 9 bases from V and 0 from J, leaving 11 bases between them. This CDR3 region has 13 residues. Germline V gene data show CDR1 as MDHEN and CDR2 as SYDVKM. With regard to this clone: The antigen remains undetermined.

The sequenced sample consisted of PBMCs. V usage is TRBV28 and J usage is TRBJ1-1; D is uncertain. This TCR derives from a human donor in good health. The CDR3 protein is CASKRLVNTEAFF. As DNA, the CDR3 is TGTGCCAGTAAACGACTTGTGAACACTGAAGCTTTCTTT. The full variable domain, rest sourced from reference TRBV28 and TRBJ1-1, is DVKVTQSSRYLVKRTGEKVFLECVQDMDHENMFWYRQDPGLGLRLIYFSYDVKMKEKGDIPEGYSVSREKKERFSLILESASTNQTSMYLCASKRLVNTEAFFGQGTRLTVV.